Presented here are 11 T cell receptor beta chains from one specimen sequenced in a study of blood T cells in healthy people across ages. Then a second PCR, running roughly 7 to 11 cycles, was carried out with a sample-barcoded 5' primer and a J-beta primer mix. Each CDR3 protein is one row after TCRdb ran MiXCR on the 5' RACE reads. The table has a few hundred thousand distinct CDR3 sequences, about 27% seen once. These data were likewise used in another study, on T cells of mothers and their children.

The specimen was blood. These receptors were collected from a boy younger than 10 in good health.

The V and J genes are TRBV7-2 and TRBJ1-5; TRBD1 is a possible D gene (5 bases). V lost 0 bases and J lost 7, with 16 bases in between. This CDR3 spans 16 amino acids. The germline CDR1 and CDR2 sequences are SGHTA and FQGNSA. The CDR3 DNA sequence: TGTGCCAGCAGCTTAGCCTTAGGTGGGGGTGGCCAGCCCCAGCATTTT. Translated, it gives CASSLALGGGGQPQHF.

This clonotype was observed a handful of times. The chain couples TRBV7-2 to TRBJ2-1, with 9 positions matching TRBD1. The J call may be mistaken, given a closer DNA end match to TRBJ2-7. Germline V CDR1 and CDR2: SGHTA, FQGNSA. CDR3 length equals 14 residues. CDR3 amino acids: CASSLRQGVYEQYF. The CDR3 DNA is TGTGCCAGCAGCTTACGACAGGGGGTCTACGAGCAGTACTTC.

CDR3 sequence (DNA): TGTGCCAGCAGAGGGCCAAATCCTTTTTCACCCCTCCACTTT. Amino acid sequence: CASRGPNPFSPLHF. This chain joins TRBV2 and TRBJ1-6; no clear D gene. The germline V gene encodes CDR1 SNHLY and CDR2 FYNNEI. The CDR3 contains 14 residues. The V end lost 6 bases, the J end lost 9 bases, and 15 bases lay between the germline ends.

The chain carries TRBV7-9 and TRBJ1-1, with D perhaps TRBD1 (5 bases). The CDR3 is made up of 15 amino acids. Germline assignment: CDR1 SEHNR and CDR2 FQNEAQ (reference sequence). The germline V and J ends were trimmed by 1 base and 11 bases, with 20 bases remaining between them. CDR3 bases: TGTGCCAGCAGCTTAGACGGGACTCCCACAGATCGGGCTTTCTTT. It yields the protein CASSLDGTPTDRAFF.

V and J are TRBV4-3 and TRBJ2-2; the match to TRBD2 covers 8 bases. J was trimmed by 4 bases and V by 0 bases; bases with no gene match: 7. Germline V CDR1 and CDR2: LGHNA, YSLEER. CDR3 size: 17 residues. CDR3 sequence (DNA): TGCGCCAGCAGCCAAGAAGCAGCCAGCGGGGGCACCGGGGAGCTGTTTTTT. It specifies CASSQEAASGGTGELFF.

This clonotype showed up just a few times. The rearrangement joins TRBV12-3 or TRBV12-4 to TRBJ1-2; maybe TRBD1 (5 bases). Trimming removed 4 bases from V and 6 bases from J, with 15 bases in between. The CDR3 extends over 14 amino acids. The CDR3 here is CASSSDSGRDGYTF. The CDR3 region has the DNA TGTGCCAGCAGTTCTGACAGTGGGCGGGATGGCTACACCTTC.

This chain links TRBV2 with TRBJ2-5; D call uncertain. The DNA matches TRBJ2-7 better at its end, which makes the J call doubtful. CDR3 length: 13 amino acids. The germline V gene has CDR1 SNHLY and CDR2 FYNNEI. The CDR3 is CASSETGTYEQYF. Here the CDR3 DNA reads TGTGCCAGCAGTGAAACCGGAACCTACGAGCAGTACTTC.

The rearrangement joins TRBV27 to TRBJ2-7; D gene unclear. CDR1 is MNHEY and CDR2 is SMNVEV in the germline V gene (reference sequence). Trimming pared 4 bases from V and 1 base from J, leaving 14 bases between. The CDR3 loop spans 15 amino acids. The CDR3 loop reads CASSSQTSASYEQYF. CDR3 coding DNA: TGTGCCAGCAGTTCACAGACTTCCGCTTCCTACGAGCAGTACTTC.

Concerning this clonotype itself: The junction shows a germline mismatch at one end, possibly a read error. V and J are TRBV3-1 and TRBJ2-7; no reliable D call. The CDR3 spans 12 residues. Germline CDR1 reads LGHDT; CDR2 reads YNNKEL (reference sequence). CDR3 residues: CASSPTVGEQYF. Here the CDR3 DNA reads TGCGCCAGCAGCCCCACCGTGGGAGAGCAGTACTTC.

This clonotype has only a few counts. The chain joins TRBV6-1 to TRBJ2-7; 9 bases line up with TRBD1. J was trimmed by 2 bases and V by 1 base; bases with no gene match: 9. Germline V gene lookup returns CDR1 MNHNS and CDR2 SASEGT. This CDR3 is 17 amino acids long. Here the CDR3 reads CASSEGSGTGSPYEQYF. The CDR3 coding sequence is TGTGCCAGCAGTGAAGGAAGTGGGACAGGGTCTCCCTACGAGCAGTACTTC.

The CDR3 nucleotides read TGTGCCAGCAGTGGGAGTGAGGAGTTGGTGCAGTTCTTC. Translated: CASSGSEELVQFF. The genes are TRBV25-1 and TRBJ2-1, with no clear D. The germline gives CDR1 MGHDK, CDR2 SYGVNS. CDR3 length: 13 amino acids. Deletions cut 4 bases from V and 12 bases from J, with 16 bases between.